Following are 6 T cell receptor beta chains from one sample sequenced in a study of blood T cell repertoires in COVID-19. TCRdb's table, derived via immunoSEQ multiplex PCR, lists solely in-frame clones and lacks some. The table shows approximately 290,000 clones, with approximately 90% occurring only once. The sample was peripheral blood. These TCRs come from a woman aged 30 to 39 with COVID-19, enrolled during active disease.

V and J are TRBV28 and TRBJ2-7, with 9 bases that match TRBD2. Germline CDR1 and CDR2: MDHEN and SYDVKM. J was trimmed by 3 bases and V by 2 bases; bases with no gene match: 5. The length of the CDR3 is 15 residues. This CDR3 reads CASSLPLAGNYEQYF. The DNA for the CDR3 is TGTGCCAGCAGTTTACCTCTAGCGGGGAACTACGAGCAGTACTTC.

The rearrangement uses TRBV19 and TRBJ2-1; TRBD2 agrees at 8 bases. This CDR3 contains 16 residues. V was pared by 1 base and J by 10 bases, with 12 bases of the junction left unmatched. Germline V lookup: CDR1 LNHDA, CDR2 SQIVND (reference sequence). In nucleotides, the CDR3 is TGTGCCAGTAGTATAGGTAGCGGGACCCAGCAAGTAGAGCAGTTCTTC. This sequence encodes CASSIGSGTQQVEQFF.

The rearrangement joins TRBV10-3 to TRBJ1-5; no clear D gene. V was pared by 6 bases and J by 11 bases, with 14 bases between. The CDR3 has 12 residues. Germline lookup yields CDR1 ENHRY and CDR2 SYGVKD. Written as DNA, the CDR3 is TGTGCCATCAGGACTACAATGGGGACCCAGCATTTT. It specifies CAIRTTMGTQHF.

The chain's CDR3 is CASSQDSPSPSTDTQYF. In DNA form, the CDR3 reads TGTGCCAGCAGCCAAGATAGTCCTAGCCCCTCCACAGATACGCAGTATTTT. The J gene is TRBJ2-3, the V gene TRBV3-1 (or the pseudogene TRBV3-2), with D maybe TRBD2 (5 bases). CDR3 length: 17 residues. CDR1 LGHDT and CDR2 YNNKEL come from the germline V gene (reference sequence). Trimming shortened V by 0 bases and J by 2 bases, and 15 bases separated the two germline ends.

This clone was detected once. This chain uses TRBV2 with TRBJ2-7; possibly TRBD2 for D (5 bases). The ends were cut back, 7 bases at V and 1 base at J, with 11 bases in the middle. Germline V CDR1 and CDR2: SNHLY, FYNNEI. CDR3 length: 13 amino acids. CDR3 nucleotide sequence: TGTGCCAGCACCGGGGTCCTTTCCTACGAGCAGTACTTC. Protein sequence: CASTGVLSYEQYF.

The chain uses TRBV29-1 and TRBJ1-1; no firm D call. Germline loops: CDR1 SQVTM, CDR2 ANQGSEA. V lost 5 bases and J lost 2, with 18 bases in between. The CDR3 sequence is 15 residues long. The CDR3 DNA reads as TGCAGCGTTCGGCCCCTATTAGACACAAACACTGAAGCTTTCTTT. The encoded protein is CSVRPLLDTNTEAFF.